The rows below give T cell receptor beta chains drawn from one sample of a study of T cell changes during pregnancy in multiple sclerosis. TCRdb's copy holds only in-frame clones and misses some; the assay was immunoSEQ multiplex PCR. The sample includes approximately 61,000 clones, 75% to 95% seen only once; the top ten take roughly 3.5%. The sample here was peripheral blood, taken after pregnancy. These receptors came from a female donor in good health, enrolled as a control in a pregnancy study. Each CDR3 is given with its conserved first and last residue. A D gene is named only where the DNA matches it firmly. A row's size may be missing; if present it is once, few, many or a size class.

clone size | J gene | V gene | D gene | CDR3 DNA | CDR3 protein
- | TRBJ2-1 | TRBV2 | TRBD2 | TGTGCCAGATTTAGCGGGAGTGCCTACAATGAGCAGTTCTTC | CARFSGSAYNEQFF
- | TRBJ2-1 | TRBV12-5 | - | TGTGCTAGTGGTTTTATAGGGGGGGATGAGCAGTTCTTC | CASGFIGGDEQFF
- | TRBJ1-4 | TRBV10-3 | TRBD1 | TGTGCCATCGGCTCCACAGGGGATAATGAAAAACTGTTTTTT | CAIGSTGDNEKLFF
- | TRBJ2-7 | TRBV21-1 | - | TGTGCCAGCAGCAAAGACAGAGAAAACGAGCAGTACTTC | CASSKDRENEQYF
few | TRBJ2-7 | TRBV18 | - | TGTGCCAGCTCACCATACGGAGGGTTTGCTGTCGGCTCCTACGAGCAGTACTTC | CASSPYGGFAVGSYEQYF
- | TRBJ1-1 | TRBV10-3 | TRBD1 | TGTGCCATCAGTCCACGTCCCGGGACAGGGACGAACACTGAAGCTTTCTTT | CAISPRPGTGTNTEAFF
- | TRBJ2-3 | TRBV21-1 | - | TGTGTCCTCGGTTATACGCAGTATTTT | CVLGYTQYF
- | TRBJ2-3 | TRBV4-3 | - | TGCGCCAGCAGCCAAGACACTTACCGGGATCCCCACACAGATACGCAGTATTTT | CASSQDTYRDPHTDTQYF
- | TRBJ2-3 | TRBV9 | TRBD2 | TGTGCCAGCAGCGAGGACCCCTGGACTAGCGGGACTCCCACAGATACGCAGTATTTT | CASSEDPWTSGTPTDTQYF
- | TRBJ1-2 | TRBV27 | TRBD1 | TGTGCCAGCAGTTCCGTTTTAGGACAGGGGAACTATGGCTACACCTTC | CASSSVLGQGNYGYTF
- | TRBJ2-7 | TRBV2 | TRBD2 | TGTGCCAGCACCCCCTTAGCGGGAGCTAGCAACGAGCAGTACTTC | CASTPLAGASNEQYF
- | TRBJ2-2 | TRBV27 | TRBD2 | TGTGCCAGCAGTCTCTACTTAGCGGGAGGGAACACCGGGGAGCTGTTTTTT | CASSLYLAGGNTGELFF
- | TRBJ1-5 | TRBV7-2 | TRBD1 | TGTGCCAGCAGCTTAGGGGCCTCCGGGACAGGGGAGCAGCCCCAGCATTTT | CASSLGASGTGEQPQHF
- | TRBJ1-5 | TRBV15 | TRBD1 | TGTGCCACCAGCCGCGGACAGGGGGTAAATCAGCCCCAGCATTTT | CATSRGQGVNQPQHF
- | TRBJ2-5 | TRBV5-1 | TRBD2 | TGCGCCAGCAGCTCCACTAGCGGGGGGGAGACCCAGTACTTC | CASSSTSGGETQYF
- | TRBJ2-3 | TRBV5-4 | - | TGTGCCAGCAGCTTGGACGGGACTTCCTTAGGGACGCAGTATTTT | CASSLDGTSLGTQYF
- | TRBJ2-3 | TRBV10-3 | - | TGTGCCATCAGTGTTCCCCTCCCTCTAGGAAAAAGCACAGATACGCAGTATTTT | CAISVPLPLGKSTDTQYF
- | TRBJ1-1 | TRBV13 | TRBD1 | TGTGCCAGCAGCTTGGGGAAGGGACAGGGGGCGAGGGACACTGAAGCTTTCTTT | CASSLGKGQGARDTEAFF
- | TRBJ1-1 | TRBV6-6 | TRBD1 | TGTGCCAGCAGGCCGGGACAGAGGAACACTGAAGCTTTCTTT | CASRPGQRNTEAFF
few | TRBJ1-6 | TRBV5-4 | TRBD1 | TGTGCCAGCAGCTTGGGGTGGGACAGCAATTCACCCCTCCACTTT | CASSLGWDSNSPLHF
- | TRBJ1-1 | TRBV4-1 | - | TGCGCCAGCAGCCACCAATACGGAGGGACTATGAACACTGAAGCTTTCTTT | CASSHQYGGTMNTEAFF
- | TRBJ2-7 | TRBV5-4 | - | TGTGCCAGCAGCCTTGGAGGTGGCTACGAGCAGTACTTC | CASSLGGGYEQYF
- | TRBJ2-7 | TRBV5-5 | TRBD2 | TGTGCCAGCAGCTTTTGGGAGGGGACTACCTACGAGCAGTACTTC | CASSFWEGTTYEQYF
- | TRBJ1-3 | TRBV18 | TRBD1 | TGTGCCAGCTCAGAGGGACAGGGGTCCGGAAACACCATATATTTT | CASSEGQGSGNTIYF
- | TRBJ2-3 | TRBV6-5 | - | TGTGCCAGCAGAGCGGGACCTCAGGGGTCGCAGTATTTT | CASRAGPQGSQYF
- | TRBJ1-2 | TRBV5-1 | TRBD1 | TGCGCCAGCAGCTTGGGACAGGGGGCAGGCTATGGCTACACCTTC | CASSLGQGAGYGYTF
- | TRBJ2-3 | TRBV6-5 | TRBD2 | TGTGCCAGCAGGCCGAATAGCGGGGGCCCAGATACGCAGTATTTT | CASRPNSGGPDTQYF
- | TRBJ1-1 | TRBV21-1 | - | TGTGCCAGCAGCAAAGATAAGGGGAGCGGGCTGAACACTGAAGCTTTCTTT | CASSKDKGSGLNTEAFF
- | TRBJ2-7 | TRBV7-2 | - | TGTGCCAGCAGCTTAAAAGACGGTCCGACGGGCTACGAGCAGTACTTC | CASSLKDGPTGYEQYF
- | TRBJ1-1 | TRBV4-1 | TRBD1 | TGCGCCAGCAGCCGACTTCCCACCGGACAGGCGTCCCTGAACACTGAAGCTTTCTTT | CASSRLPTGQASLNTEAFF
- | TRBJ1-1 | TRBV27 | TRBD1 | TGTGCCAGCAGTCTCAGGGGGCGCGGGCGAGCTTTCTTT | CASSLRGRGRAFF
- | TRBJ2-7 | TRBV19 | - | TGTGCCAGTAGAACCGGCACTATGCAGGGCGAGCAGTACTTC | CASRTGTMQGEQYF
- | TRBJ1-2 | TRBV5-8 | - | TGTGCCAGCAGCTTGGGCTGGAGAACTAACTATGGCTACACCTTC | CASSLGWRTNYGYTF
- | TRBJ2-1 | TRBV28 | - | TGTGCCAGCAGTCTAGGACTGGCAGGTAATGAGCAGTTCTTC | CASSLGLAGNEQFF
- | TRBJ2-3 | TRBV27 | - | TGTGCCAGCAGTTACCCAGGGGCTAGCACAGATACGCAGTATTTT | CASSYPGASTDTQYF
- | TRBJ1-1 | TRBV6-4 | TRBD1 | TGTGCCAGCAACCCGACAGGGATTATTGGCACTGAAGCTTTCTTT | CASNPTGIIGTEAFF
- | TRBJ1-1 | TRBV10-3 | - | TGTGCCATCAGGGAGTCCCAGGGGACTGAAGCTTTCTTT | CAIRESQGTEAFF
- | TRBJ2-5 | TRBV2 | - | TGTGCCAGCATTCTACAAGAGACCCAGTACTTC | CASILQETQYF
- | TRBJ1-2 | TRBV27 | TRBD1 | TGTGCCAGCAGTTTAGCTCGGGACAGGGGTGGCTACACCTTC | CASSLARDRGGYTF
few | TRBJ1-1 | TRBV5-1 | - | TGCGCCAGCAGCCGGGGGATACTGGACACTGAAGCTTTCTTT | CASSRGILDTEAFF